This T cell receptor (beta chain) is drawn from a study of blood T cell repertoires in COVID-19. For the study at large: Acute and convalescent COVID-19 samples came from the United States, Italy and Spain. Sources were T cells, B-cell-depleted T cells, or PBMCs; the material itself was cDNA or gDNA.

This CDR3 contains 15 residues. V gave up 4 bases and J gave up 4 bases; unmatched junction bases: 5. The germline V gene has CDR1 MGHDK and CDR2 SYGVNS. Original analysis: It was from reference gene primer amplification that nucleated cell counts were estimated. TCRdb's copy holds only in-frame clones and misses some; the assay was immunoSEQ multiplex PCR. V and J calls plus clone size are reproduced from that table; the DNA served to infer D and trimming. The repertoire holds tens of thousands of clones, with around 87% as singletons. This TCR derives from an elderly man with active or convalescent COVID-19. Material: peripheral blood. The chain recombines TRBV25-1 with TRBJ2-1; 9 bases are shared with TRBD1. The CDR3 nucleotides read TGTGCCAGCAGTGTGGCCGGGACAGGGTACAATGAGCAGTTCTTC. It is translated as CASSVAGTGYNEQFF.